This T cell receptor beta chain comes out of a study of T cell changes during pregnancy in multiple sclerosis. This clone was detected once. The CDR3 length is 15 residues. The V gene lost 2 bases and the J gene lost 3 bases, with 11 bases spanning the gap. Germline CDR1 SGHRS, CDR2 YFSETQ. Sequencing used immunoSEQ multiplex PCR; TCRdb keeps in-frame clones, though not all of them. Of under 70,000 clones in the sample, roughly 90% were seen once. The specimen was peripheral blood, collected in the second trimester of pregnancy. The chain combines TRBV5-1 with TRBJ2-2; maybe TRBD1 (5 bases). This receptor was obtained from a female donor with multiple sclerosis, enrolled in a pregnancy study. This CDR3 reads CASSFREGDTGELFF. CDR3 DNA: TGCGCCAGCAGCTTCAGGGAAGGGGACACCGGGGAGCTGTTTTTT.